The clone carrying this T cell receptor beta chain was observed a few times. The V and J ends lost 6 bases and 3 bases, in that order; junction bases with no gene match: 4. Germline CDR1 SEHNR, CDR2 FQNEAQ (reference sequence). The CDR3 length is 13 residues. The data were taken from a study of cytomegalovirus exposure and HLA in healthy donors. PCR employed 60 Vbeta and 13 Jbeta primers. This table comes from immunoSEQ multiplex PCR, and its TCRdb copy is limited to in-frame clones, with some not included. The sample lists fewer than 200,000 clones; approximately 82% were seen once. The sequencing input was PBMCs. The sequence came from a woman aged 30 to 39 in good health and CMV-seronegative. This chain uses TRBV7-9 with TRBJ1-2; the match to TRBD1 covers 7 bases. CDR3 residues: CASRDRADYGYTF. CDR3 nucleotides: TGTGCCAGCAGAGACAGGGCTGACTATGGCTACACCTTC.